A selection of T cell receptor beta chains follows, all from one sample in a study of human T cells and chemical hapten exposure. TCRdb fed the RACE reads into MiXCR, producing one record per CDR3 protein. Of fewer than 200,000 distinct CDR3 sequences in the sample, roughly 30% were seen once. The sequenced sample was whole blood, obtained in connection with sensitization to the hapten diphenylcyclopropenone (DPC). The receptors stem from a woman aged 25 to 39 with alopecia areata. Some clones in this sample may be carry-over from other donors' samples. Both conserved end residues are part of each CDR3. Fields, in order: CDR3 DNA, CDR3 protein, V gene, clone size, J gene, D gene. D genes are given only for firm matches. Clone size is shown for a subset of rows, as once, few, many or a class of expanded clone.

CDR3 DNA: TGTGCCAGCAGTCCGACAGGGGATGTTACCTATGGCTACACCTTC; CDR3 protein: CASSPTGDVTYGYTF; V gene: TRBV6-1; clone size: .; J gene: TRBJ1-2; D gene: TRBD1
CDR3 DNA: TGTGCCTGGACCCCGCGCAGGGGGCCTTCACCCCTCCACTTT; CDR3 protein: CAWTPRRGPSPLHF; V gene: TRBV30; clone size: few; J gene: TRBJ1-6; D gene: TRBD1
CDR3 DNA: TGTGCCAGCAGCCCAGGGGACAGGCCCATCCCAGATACGCAGTATTTT; CDR3 protein: CASSPGDRPIPDTQYF; V gene: TRBV9; clone size: .; J gene: TRBJ2-3; D gene: TRBD1
CDR3 DNA: TGCAGCGTTGAGGCTAGCGGGGGTGTCGCAGATACGCAGTATTTT; CDR3 protein: CSVEASGGVADTQYF; V gene: TRBV29-1; clone size: .; J gene: TRBJ2-3; D gene: TRBD2
CDR3 DNA: TGCGCCAGCGGTCCTTCGGGGAATCAGCCCCAGCATTTT; CDR3 protein: CASGPSGNQPQHF; V gene: TRBV4-3; clone size: .; J gene: TRBJ1-5; D gene: .
CDR3 DNA: TGTGCCATCAGTCAAAGGGGACTAGCGGGAGAAGCCGGGGAGCTGTTTTTT; CDR3 protein: CAISQRGLAGEAGELFF; V gene: TRBV10-3; clone size: .; J gene: TRBJ2-2; D gene: TRBD2
CDR3 DNA: TGTGCCAGCAGTCCCAATCCGGGACAGGGTAAAGAGCAGTACTTC; CDR3 protein: CASSPNPGQGKEQYF; V gene: TRBV28; clone size: few; J gene: TRBJ2-7; D gene: TRBD1
CDR3 DNA: TGTGCCAGCAGGGCCTGGGACAGGGTGGAAGGACTGTTTTTT; CDR3 protein: CASRAWDRVEGLFF; V gene: TRBV6-1; clone size: .; J gene: TRBJ1-4; D gene: TRBD1
CDR3 DNA: TGCAGTGCCACGGTCGGCGGGGGGATCATAGATACGCAGTATTTT; CDR3 protein: CSATVGGGIIDTQYF; V gene: TRBV20-1; clone size: few; J gene: TRBJ2-3; D gene: TRBD2
CDR3 DNA: TGCAGTGCTAGCCTAACAGGCGCTGAAGCTTTCTTT; CDR3 protein: CSASLTGAEAFF; V gene: TRBV20-1; clone size: once; J gene: TRBJ1-1; D gene: .
CDR3 DNA: TGCAGCGTTGACCGGGGACAGCAGTTCTTC; CDR3 protein: CSVDRGQQFF; V gene: TRBV29-1; clone size: many; J gene: TRBJ2-1; D gene: .
CDR3 DNA: TGTGCCAGCAGCCCAGACCGGGCGAGCGAGCAGTACTTC; CDR3 protein: CASSPDRASEQYF; V gene: TRBV7-2; clone size: few; J gene: TRBJ2-7; D gene: .
CDR3 DNA: TGTGCCAGCAGCCTTACAGGGGATCCCTCGAAACTGTTTTTT; CDR3 protein: CASSLTGDPSKLFF; V gene: TRBV28; clone size: few; J gene: TRBJ1-4; D gene: TRBD1
CDR3 DNA: TGTGCCAGCAGCGCCGACAGGGGGACCTCCTATAATTCACCCCTCCACTTT; CDR3 protein: CASSADRGTSYNSPLHF; V gene: TRBV28; clone size: .; J gene: TRBJ1-6; D gene: TRBD1
CDR3 DNA: TGTGCCAGCAGGGGAAACCAAGAGACCCAGTACTTC; CDR3 protein: CASRGNQETQYF; V gene: TRBV6-2/TRBV6-3; clone size: many; J gene: TRBJ2-5; D gene: .
CDR3 DNA: TGTGCCACCAGTGATCCCCCGACAGGGACGCCCCAGCATTTT; CDR3 protein: CATSDPPTGTPQHF; V gene: TRBV24-1; clone size: .; J gene: TRBJ1-5; D gene: TRBD1
CDR3 DNA: TGCGCCAGCAGCCAAGGACACGCTAGCAATCAGCCCCAGCATTTT; CDR3 protein: CASSQGHASNQPQHF; V gene: TRBV4-3; clone size: few; J gene: TRBJ1-5; D gene: .
CDR3 DNA: TGCGCCAGCAGCCTGCTGGGCAGGGGGCATGGTGGGGAGCTGTTTTTT; CDR3 protein: CASSLLGRGHGGELFF; V gene: TRBV4-3; clone size: few; J gene: TRBJ2-2; D gene: TRBD1
CDR3 DNA: TGTGCCATCAGTGAGGCAAGGACAGGGGACCCCGAAAAACTGTTTTTT; CDR3 protein: CAISEARTGDPEKLFF; V gene: TRBV10-3; clone size: .; J gene: TRBJ1-4; D gene: TRBD1
CDR3 DNA: TGTGCCATCGGGATTGGGAACGGGACTAGCGCATACAATGAGCAGTTCTTC; CDR3 protein: CAIGIGNGTSAYNEQFF; V gene: TRBV10-3; clone size: many; J gene: TRBJ2-1; D gene: TRBD2
CDR3 DNA: TGTGCCAGCAGTTTTCTGGGGGAAGCTTTCTTT; CDR3 protein: CASSFLGEAFF; V gene: TRBV28; clone size: .; J gene: TRBJ1-1; D gene: .